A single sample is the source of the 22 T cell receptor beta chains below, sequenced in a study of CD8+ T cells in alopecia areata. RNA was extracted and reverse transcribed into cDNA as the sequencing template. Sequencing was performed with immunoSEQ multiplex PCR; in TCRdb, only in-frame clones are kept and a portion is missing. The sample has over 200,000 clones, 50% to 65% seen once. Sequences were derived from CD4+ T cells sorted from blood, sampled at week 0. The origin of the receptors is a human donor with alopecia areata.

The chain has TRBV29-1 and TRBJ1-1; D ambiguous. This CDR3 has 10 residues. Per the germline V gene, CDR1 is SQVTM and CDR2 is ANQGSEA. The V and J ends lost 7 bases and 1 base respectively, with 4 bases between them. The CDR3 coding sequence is TGCAGCGGAAAGAACACTGAAGCTTTCTTT. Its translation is CSGKNTEAFF. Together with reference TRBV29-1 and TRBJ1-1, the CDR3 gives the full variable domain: SAVISQKPSRDICQRGTSLTIQCQVDSQVTMMFWYRQQPGQSLTLIATANQGSEATYESGFVIDKFPISRPNLTFSTLTVSNMSPEDSSIYLCSGKNTEAFFGQGTRLTVV.

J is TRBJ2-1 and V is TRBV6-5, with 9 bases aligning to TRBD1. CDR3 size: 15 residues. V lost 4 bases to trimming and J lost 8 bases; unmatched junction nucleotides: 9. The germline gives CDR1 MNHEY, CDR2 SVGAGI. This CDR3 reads CASSLGQGSFDEQFF. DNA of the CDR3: TGTGCCAGCAGTTTGGGACAGGGTAGTTTCGATGAGCAGTTCTTC.

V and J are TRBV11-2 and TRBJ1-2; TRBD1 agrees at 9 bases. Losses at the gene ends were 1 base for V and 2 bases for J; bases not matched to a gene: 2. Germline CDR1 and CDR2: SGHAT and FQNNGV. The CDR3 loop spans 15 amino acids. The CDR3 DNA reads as TGTGCCAGCAGCTTAGGTACAGGGGGCAACTATGGCTACACCTTC. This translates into CASSLGTGGNYGYTF.

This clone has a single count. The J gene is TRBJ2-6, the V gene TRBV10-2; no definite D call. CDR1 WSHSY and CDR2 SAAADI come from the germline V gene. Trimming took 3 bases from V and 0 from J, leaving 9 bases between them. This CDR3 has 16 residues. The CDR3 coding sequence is TGCGCCAGCAGTGACAGGTTCCTCTCTGGGGCCAACGTCCTGACTTTC. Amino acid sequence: CASSDRFLSGANVLTF.

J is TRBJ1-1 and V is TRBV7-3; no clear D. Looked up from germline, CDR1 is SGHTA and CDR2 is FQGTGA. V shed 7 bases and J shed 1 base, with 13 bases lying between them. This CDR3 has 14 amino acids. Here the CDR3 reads CASKTGSQNTEAFF. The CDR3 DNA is TGTGCCAGCAAAACGGGCAGCCAGAACACTGAAGCTTTCTTT.

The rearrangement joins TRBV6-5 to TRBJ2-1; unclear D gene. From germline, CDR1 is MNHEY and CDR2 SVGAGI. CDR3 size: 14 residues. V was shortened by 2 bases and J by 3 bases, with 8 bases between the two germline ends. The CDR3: CASSYRAIYNEQFF. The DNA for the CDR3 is TGTGCCAGCAGTTACAGGGCAATCTACAATGAGCAGTTCTTC.

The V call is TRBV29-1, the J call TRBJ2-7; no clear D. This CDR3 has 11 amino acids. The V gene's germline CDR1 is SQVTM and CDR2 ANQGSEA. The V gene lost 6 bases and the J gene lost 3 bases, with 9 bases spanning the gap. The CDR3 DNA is TGCAGCGTCCTAGATTACTACGAGCAGTACTTC. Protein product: CSVLDYYEQYF.

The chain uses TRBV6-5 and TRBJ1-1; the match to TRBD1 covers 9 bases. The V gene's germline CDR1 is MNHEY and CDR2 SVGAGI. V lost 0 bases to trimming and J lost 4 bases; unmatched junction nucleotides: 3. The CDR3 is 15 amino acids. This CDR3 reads CASSYSTGGGTEAFF. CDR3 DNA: TGTGCCAGCAGTTACTCGACAGGGGGAGGCACTGAAGCTTTCTTT.

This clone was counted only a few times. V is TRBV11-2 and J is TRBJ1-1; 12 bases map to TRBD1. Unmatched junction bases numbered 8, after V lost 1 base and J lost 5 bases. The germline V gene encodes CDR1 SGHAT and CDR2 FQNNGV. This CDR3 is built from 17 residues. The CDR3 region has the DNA TGTGCCAGCAGCTTAGTCCCGGGACAGGGGGCGAGAACTGAAGCTTTCTTT. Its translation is CASSLVPGQGARTEAFF.

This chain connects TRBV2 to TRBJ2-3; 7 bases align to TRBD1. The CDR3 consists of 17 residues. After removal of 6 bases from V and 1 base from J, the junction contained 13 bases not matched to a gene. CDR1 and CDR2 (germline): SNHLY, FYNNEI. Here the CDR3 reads CASRRKGDSQGTDTQYF. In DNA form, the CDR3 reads TGTGCCAGCAGGAGAAAGGGGGACAGTCAAGGCACAGATACGCAGTATTTT. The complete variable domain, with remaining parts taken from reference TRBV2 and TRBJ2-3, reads EPEVTQTPSHQVTQMGQEVILRCVPISNHLYFYWYRQILGQKVEFLVSFYNNEISEKSEIFDDQFSVERPDGSNFTLKIRSTKLEDSAMYFCASRRKGDSQGTDTQYFGPGTRLTVL.

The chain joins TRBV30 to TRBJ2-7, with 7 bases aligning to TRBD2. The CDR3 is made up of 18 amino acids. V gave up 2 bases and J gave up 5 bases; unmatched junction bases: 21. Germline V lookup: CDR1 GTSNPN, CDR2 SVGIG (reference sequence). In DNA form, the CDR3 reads TGTGCCTGGAGTAAAGGGACTATTGGATTCCCTCGTCTGGACGAGCAGTACTTC. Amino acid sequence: CAWSKGTIGFPRLDEQYF.

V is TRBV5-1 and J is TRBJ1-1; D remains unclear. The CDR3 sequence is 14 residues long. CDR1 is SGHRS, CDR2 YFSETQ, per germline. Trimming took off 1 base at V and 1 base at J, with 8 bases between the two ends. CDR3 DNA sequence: TGCGCCAGCAGCTTGCAGGAACCGAACACTGAAGCTTTCTTT. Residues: CASSLQEPNTEAFF.

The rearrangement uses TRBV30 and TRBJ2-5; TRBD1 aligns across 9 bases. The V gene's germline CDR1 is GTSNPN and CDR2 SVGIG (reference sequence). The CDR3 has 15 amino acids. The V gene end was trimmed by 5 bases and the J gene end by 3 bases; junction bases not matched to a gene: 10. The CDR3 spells CAWRAPGTGKETQYF. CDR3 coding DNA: TGTGCCTGGCGCGCCCCCGGGACAGGGAAAGAGACCCAGTACTTC.

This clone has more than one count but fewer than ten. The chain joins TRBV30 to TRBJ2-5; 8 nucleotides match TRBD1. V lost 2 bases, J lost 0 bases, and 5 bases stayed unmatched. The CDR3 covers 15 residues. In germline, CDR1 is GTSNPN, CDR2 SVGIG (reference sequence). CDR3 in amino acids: CAWSKQGAYQETQYF. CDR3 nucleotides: TGTGCCTGGAGTAAGCAGGGGGCGTACCAAGAGACCCAGTACTTC. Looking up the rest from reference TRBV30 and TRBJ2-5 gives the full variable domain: SQTIHQWPATLVQPVGSPLSLECTVEGTSNPNLYWYRQAAGRGLQLLFYSVGIGQISSEVPQNLSASRPQDRQFILSSKKLLLSDSGFYLCAWSKQGAYQETQYFGPGTRLLVL.

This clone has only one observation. DNA for the CDR3: TGTGCCAGCAGCGGGGGGACTAGCGGATACTCCTACGAGCAGTACTTC. Translation gives CASSGGTSGYSYEQYF. The chain employs TRBV9 and TRBJ2-7; 11 bases line up with TRBD2. Per germline, CDR1 SGDLS and CDR2 YYNGEE. The V and J ends lost 3 bases and 0 bases, in that order; junction bases with no gene match: 5. The CDR3 extends over 16 amino acids.

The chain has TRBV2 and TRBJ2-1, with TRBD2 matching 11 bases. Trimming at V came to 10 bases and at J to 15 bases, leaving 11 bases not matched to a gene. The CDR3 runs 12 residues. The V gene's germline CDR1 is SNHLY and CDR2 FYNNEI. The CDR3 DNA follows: TGTGCCACCAAGGAAATAGCGGGAGGGGGGTTCTTC. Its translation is CATKEIAGGGFF.

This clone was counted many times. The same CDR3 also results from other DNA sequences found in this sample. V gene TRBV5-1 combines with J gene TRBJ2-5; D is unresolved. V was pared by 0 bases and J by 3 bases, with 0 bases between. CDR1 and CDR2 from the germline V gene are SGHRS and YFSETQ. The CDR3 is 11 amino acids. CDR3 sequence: CASSLEETQYF. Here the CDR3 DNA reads TGCGCCAGCAGCTTGGAAGAGACCCAGTACTTC.

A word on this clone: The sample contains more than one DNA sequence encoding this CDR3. CDR3 residues: CASSAEETQYF. The CDR3 region has the DNA TGCGCCAGCAGCGCGGAAGAGACCCAGTACTTC. The rearrangement joins TRBV5-1 to TRBJ2-5, with no clear D. The length of the CDR3 is 11 residues. Looked up from germline, CDR1 is SGHRS and CDR2 is YFSETQ. With 4 bases removed from V and 3 bases from J, the gap between germline ends came to 4 bases.

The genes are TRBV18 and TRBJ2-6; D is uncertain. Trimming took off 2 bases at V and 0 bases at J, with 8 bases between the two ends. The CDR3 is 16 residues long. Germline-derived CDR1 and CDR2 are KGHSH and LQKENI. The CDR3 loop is CASSPVADSGANVLTF. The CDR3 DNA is TGTGCCAGCTCACCAGTGGCTGACTCTGGGGCCAACGTCCTGACTTTC.

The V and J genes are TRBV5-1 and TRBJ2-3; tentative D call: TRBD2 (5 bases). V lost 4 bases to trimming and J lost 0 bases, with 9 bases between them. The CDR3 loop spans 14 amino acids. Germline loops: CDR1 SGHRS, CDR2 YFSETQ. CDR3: CASSRWTSTDTQYF. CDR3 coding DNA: TGCGCCAGCAGCAGGTGGACTAGCACAGATACGCAGTATTTT.

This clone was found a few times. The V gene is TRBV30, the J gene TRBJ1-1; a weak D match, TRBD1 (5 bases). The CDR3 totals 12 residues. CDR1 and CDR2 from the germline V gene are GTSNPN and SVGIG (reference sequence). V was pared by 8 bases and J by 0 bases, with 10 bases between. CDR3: CAKGRLNTEAFF. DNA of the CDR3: TGTGCCAAGGGACGGCTGAACACTGAAGCTTTCTTT.

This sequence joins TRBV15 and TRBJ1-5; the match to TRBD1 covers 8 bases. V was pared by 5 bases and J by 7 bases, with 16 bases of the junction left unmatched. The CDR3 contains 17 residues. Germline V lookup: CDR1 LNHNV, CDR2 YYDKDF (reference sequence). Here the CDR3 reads CATSRGTGRLPGQPQHF. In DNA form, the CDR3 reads TGTGCCACCAGCCGGGGGACAGGAAGACTTCCAGGACAGCCCCAGCATTTT.